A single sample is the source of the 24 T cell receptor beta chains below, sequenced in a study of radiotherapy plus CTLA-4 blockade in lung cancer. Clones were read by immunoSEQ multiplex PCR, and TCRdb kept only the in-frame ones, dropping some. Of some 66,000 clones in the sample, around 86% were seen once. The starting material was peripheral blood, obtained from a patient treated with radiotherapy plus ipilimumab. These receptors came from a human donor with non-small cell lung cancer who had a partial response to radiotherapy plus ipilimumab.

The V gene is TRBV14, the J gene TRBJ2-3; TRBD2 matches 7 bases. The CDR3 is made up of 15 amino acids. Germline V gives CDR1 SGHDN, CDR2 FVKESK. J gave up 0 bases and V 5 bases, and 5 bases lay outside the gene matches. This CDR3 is CASSLLALSTDTQYF. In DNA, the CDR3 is TGTGCCAGCAGCTTACTAGCGCTGAGCACAGATACGCAGTATTTT.

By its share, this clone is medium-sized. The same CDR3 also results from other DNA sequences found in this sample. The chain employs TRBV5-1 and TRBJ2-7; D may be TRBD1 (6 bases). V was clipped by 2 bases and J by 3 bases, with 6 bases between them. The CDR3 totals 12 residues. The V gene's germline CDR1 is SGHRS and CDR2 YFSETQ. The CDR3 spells CASSLQGYEQYF. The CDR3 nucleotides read TGCGCCAGCAGCTTACAGGGCTACGAGCAGTACTTC.

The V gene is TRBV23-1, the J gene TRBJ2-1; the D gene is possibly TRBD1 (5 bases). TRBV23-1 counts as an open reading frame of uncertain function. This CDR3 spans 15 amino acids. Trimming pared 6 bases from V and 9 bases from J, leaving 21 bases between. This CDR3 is CASRNQGFILGEQFF. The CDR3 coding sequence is TGCGCCAGCAGGAATCAGGGTTTCATCTTAGGTGAGCAGTTCTTC.

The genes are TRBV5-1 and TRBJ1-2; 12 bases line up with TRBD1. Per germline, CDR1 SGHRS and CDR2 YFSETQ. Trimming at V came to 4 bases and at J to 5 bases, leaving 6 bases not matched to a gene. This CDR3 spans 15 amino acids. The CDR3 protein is CASSPGTGGRYGYTF. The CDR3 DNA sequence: TGCGCCAGCAGCCCAGGGACAGGGGGCCGGTATGGCTACACCTTC.

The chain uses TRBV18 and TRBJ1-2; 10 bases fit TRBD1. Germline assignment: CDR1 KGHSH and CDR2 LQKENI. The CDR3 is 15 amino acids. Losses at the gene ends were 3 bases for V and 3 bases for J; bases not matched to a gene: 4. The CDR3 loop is CASSPAGTGDYGYTF. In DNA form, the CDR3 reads TGTGCCAGCTCACCTGCCGGGACAGGGGACTATGGCTACACCTTC.

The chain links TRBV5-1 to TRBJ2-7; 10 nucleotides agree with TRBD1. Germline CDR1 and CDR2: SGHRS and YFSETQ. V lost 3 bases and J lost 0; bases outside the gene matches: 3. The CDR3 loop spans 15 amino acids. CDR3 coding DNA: TGCGCCAGCAGCTCAAGACAGGGGGCCTCCTACGAGCAGTACTTC. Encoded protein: CASSSRQGASYEQYF. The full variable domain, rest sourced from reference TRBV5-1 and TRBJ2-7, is KAGVTQTPRYLIKTRGQQVTLSCSPISGHRSVSWYQQTPGQGLQFLFEYFSETQRNKGNFPGRFSGRQFSNSRSEMNVSTLELGDSALYLCASSSRQGASYEQYFGPGTRLTVT.

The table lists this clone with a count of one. The chain's CDR3 is CASSFGLAGRETQYF. CDR3 coding DNA: TGTGCCAGCAGCTTCGGACTAGCGGGAAGGGAGACCCAGTACTTC. The chain has TRBV5-7 and TRBJ2-5; 12 bases are a match to TRBD2. TRBV5-7 is an ORF, with its function uncertain. CDR3 length: 15 residues. Germline trimming cut 2 bases from V and 5 bases from J; bases unmatched to any gene: 4.

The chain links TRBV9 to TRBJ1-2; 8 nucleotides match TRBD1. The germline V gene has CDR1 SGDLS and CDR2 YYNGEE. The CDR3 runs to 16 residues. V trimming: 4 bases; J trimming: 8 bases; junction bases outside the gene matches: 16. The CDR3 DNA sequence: TGTGCCAGCAGCCCAGACATAGAGACAGGGGTCCGCGGCTACACCTTC. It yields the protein CASSPDIETGVRGYTF. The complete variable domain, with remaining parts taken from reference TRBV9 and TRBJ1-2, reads DSGVTQTPKHLITATGQRVTLRCSPRSGDLSVYWYQQSLDQGLQFLIQYYNGEERAKGNILERFSAQQFPDLHSELNLSSLELGDSALYFCASSPDIETGVRGYTFGSGTRLTVV.

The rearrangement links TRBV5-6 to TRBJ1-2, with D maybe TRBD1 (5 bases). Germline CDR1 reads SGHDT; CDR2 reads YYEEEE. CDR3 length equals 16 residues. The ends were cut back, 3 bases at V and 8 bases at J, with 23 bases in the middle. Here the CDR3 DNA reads TGTGCCAGCAGCTACGGAGGGGTCCAGGCAGTGGGGGGCTACACCTTC. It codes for CASSYGGVQAVGGYTF.

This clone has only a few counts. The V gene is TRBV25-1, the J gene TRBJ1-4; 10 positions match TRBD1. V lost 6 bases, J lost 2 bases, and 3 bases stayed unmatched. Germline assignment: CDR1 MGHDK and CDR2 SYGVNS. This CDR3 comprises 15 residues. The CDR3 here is CASRRTGGTNEKLFF. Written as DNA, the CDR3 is TGTGCCAGCAGGAGGACAGGGGGGACTAATGAAAAACTGTTTTTT.

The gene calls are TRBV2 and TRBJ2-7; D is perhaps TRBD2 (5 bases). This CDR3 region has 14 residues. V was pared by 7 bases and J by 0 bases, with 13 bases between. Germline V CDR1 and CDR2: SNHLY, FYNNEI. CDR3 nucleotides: TGTGCCAGCAAAGGAACTGGGAGCTCCTACGAGCAGTACTTC. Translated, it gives CASKGTGSSYEQYF.

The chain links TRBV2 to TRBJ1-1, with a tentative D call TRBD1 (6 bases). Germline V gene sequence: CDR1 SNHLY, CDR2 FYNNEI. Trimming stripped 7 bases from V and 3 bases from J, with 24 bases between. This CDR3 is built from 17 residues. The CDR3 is CASTPRGGSGVDTEAFF. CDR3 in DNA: TGTGCCAGCACCCCAAGGGGGGGTTCAGGTGTGGACACTGAAGCTTTCTTT.

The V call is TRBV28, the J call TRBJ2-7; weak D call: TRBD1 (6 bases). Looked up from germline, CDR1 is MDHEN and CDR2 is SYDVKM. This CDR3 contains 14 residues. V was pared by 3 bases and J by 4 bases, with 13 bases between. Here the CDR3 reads CASSFSDRAYEQYF. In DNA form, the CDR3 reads TGTGCCAGCAGTTTTTCGGACAGAGCGTACGAGCAGTACTTC. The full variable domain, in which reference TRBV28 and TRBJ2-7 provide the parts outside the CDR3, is DVKVTQSSRYLVKRTGEKVFLECVQDMDHENMFWYRQDPGLGLRLIYFSYDVKMKEKGDIPEGYSVSREKKERFSLILESASTNQTSMYLCASSFSDRAYEQYFGPGTRLTVT.

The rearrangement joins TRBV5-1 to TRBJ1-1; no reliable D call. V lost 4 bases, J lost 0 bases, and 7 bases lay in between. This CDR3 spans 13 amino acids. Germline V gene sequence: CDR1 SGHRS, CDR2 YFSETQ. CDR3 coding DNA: TGCGCCAGCAGCACGGGTCTGAACACTGAAGCTTTCTTT. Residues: CASSTGLNTEAFF. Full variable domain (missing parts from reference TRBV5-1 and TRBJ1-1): KAGVTQTPRYLIKTRGQQVTLSCSPISGHRSVSWYQQTPGQGLQFLFEYFSETQRNKGNFPGRFSGRQFSNSRSEMNVSTLELGDSALYLCASSTGLNTEAFFGQGTRLTVV.

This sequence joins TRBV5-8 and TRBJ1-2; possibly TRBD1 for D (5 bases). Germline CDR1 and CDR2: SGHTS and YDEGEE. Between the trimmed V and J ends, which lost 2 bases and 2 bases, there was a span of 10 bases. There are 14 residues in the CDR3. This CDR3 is CASSFGAANYGYTF. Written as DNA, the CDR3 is TGTGCCAGCAGCTTTGGGGCAGCAAACTATGGCTACACCTTC.

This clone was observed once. The chain's CDR3 is CASSEMGARAFF. The CDR3 DNA follows: TGTGCCAGCAGTGAAATGGGGGCGAGAGCTTTCTTT. The chain joins TRBV6-1 to TRBJ1-1; D may be TRBD1 (6 bases). The germline V gene encodes CDR1 MNHNS and CDR2 SASEGT. The CDR3 totals 12 residues. V lost 2 bases and J lost 10, with 11 bases in between.

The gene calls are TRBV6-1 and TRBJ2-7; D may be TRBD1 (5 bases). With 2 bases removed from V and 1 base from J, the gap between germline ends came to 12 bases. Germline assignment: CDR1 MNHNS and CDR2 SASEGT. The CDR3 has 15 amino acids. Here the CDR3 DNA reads TGTGCCAGCAGTGAATGGGCAGGGCAATCCTACGAGCAGTACTTC. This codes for CASSEWAGQSYEQYF.

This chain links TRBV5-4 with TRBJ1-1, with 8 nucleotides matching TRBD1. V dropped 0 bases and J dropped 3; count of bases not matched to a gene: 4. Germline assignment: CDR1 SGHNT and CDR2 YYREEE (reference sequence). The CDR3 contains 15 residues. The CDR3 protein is CASSLDPTGDTEAFF. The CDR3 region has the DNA TGTGCCAGCAGCTTGGACCCGACAGGGGACACTGAAGCTTTCTTT.

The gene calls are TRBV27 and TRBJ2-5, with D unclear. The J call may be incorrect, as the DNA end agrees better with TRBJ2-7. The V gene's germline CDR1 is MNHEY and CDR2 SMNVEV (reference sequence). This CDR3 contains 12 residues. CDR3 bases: TGTGCCAGCGTCGGGTCGCGGTACGAGCAGTACTTC. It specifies CASVGSRYEQYF.

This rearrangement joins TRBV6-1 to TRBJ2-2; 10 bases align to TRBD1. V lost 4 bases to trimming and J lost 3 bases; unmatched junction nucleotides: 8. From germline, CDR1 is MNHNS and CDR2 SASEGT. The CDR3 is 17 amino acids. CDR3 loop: CASSASPGQGYTGELFF. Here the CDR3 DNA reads TGTGCCAGCAGTGCATCCCCGGGACAGGGGTACACCGGGGAGCTGTTTTTT.

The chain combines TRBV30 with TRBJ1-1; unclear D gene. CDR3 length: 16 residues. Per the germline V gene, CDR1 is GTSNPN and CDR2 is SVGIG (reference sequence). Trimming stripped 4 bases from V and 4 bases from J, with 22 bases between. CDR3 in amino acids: CAWTTFGIRRVTEAFF. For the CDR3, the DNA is TGTGCCTGGACCACCTTCGGTATCCGACGGGTCACTGAAGCTTTCTTT.

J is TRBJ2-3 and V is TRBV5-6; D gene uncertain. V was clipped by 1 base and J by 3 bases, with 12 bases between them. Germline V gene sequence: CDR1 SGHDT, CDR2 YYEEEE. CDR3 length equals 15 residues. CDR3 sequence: CASSLFQSRTDTQYF. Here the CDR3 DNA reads TGTGCCAGCAGCTTGTTCCAATCGAGGACAGATACGCAGTATTTT.

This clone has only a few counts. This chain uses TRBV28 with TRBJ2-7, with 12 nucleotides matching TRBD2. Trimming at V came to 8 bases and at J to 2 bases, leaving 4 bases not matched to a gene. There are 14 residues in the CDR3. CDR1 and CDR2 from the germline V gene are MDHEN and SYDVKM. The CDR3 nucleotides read TGTGCCAGCGGGACTAGCGGGCGAACCTACGAGCAGTACTTC. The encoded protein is CASGTSGRTYEQYF.

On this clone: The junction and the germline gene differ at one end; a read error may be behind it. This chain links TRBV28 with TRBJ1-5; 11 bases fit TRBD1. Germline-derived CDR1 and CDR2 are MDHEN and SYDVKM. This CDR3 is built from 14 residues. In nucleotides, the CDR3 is TGTGTCAGCAGTTTGGGACAGGGGGATCAGCCCCAGCATTTT. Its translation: CVSSLGQGDQPQHF.